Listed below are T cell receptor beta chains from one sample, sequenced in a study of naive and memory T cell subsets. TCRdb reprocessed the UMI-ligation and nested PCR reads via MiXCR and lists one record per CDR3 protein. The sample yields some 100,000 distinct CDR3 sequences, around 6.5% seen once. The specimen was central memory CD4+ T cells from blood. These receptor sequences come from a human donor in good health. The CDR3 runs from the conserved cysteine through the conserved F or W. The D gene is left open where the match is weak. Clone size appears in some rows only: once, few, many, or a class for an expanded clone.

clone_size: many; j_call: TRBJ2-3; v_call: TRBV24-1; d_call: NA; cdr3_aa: CATSEPPRDTQYF; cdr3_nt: TGTGCCACCAGTGAACCCCCACGGGATACGCAGTATTTT
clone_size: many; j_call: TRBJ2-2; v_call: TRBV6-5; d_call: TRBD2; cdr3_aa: CASSLSGGDTGELFF; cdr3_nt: TGTGCCAGCAGTCTTAGCGGGGGGGACACCGGGGAGCTGTTTTTT
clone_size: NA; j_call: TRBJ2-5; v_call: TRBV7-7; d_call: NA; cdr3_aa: CASSLLAGSQETQYF; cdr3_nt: TGTGCTAGCAGCTTACTGGCCGGATCTCAAGAGACCCAGTACTTC
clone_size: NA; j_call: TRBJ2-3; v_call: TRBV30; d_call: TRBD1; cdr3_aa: CAWSERHRGDTQYF; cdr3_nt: TGTGCCTGGAGCGAACGACACAGGGGTGATACGCAGTATTTT
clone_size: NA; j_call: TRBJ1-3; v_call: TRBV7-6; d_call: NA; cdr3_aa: CASSLAGNPVSGNTIYF; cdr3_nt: TGTGCCAGCAGCTTAGCGGGTAACCCGGTCTCTGGAAACACCATATATTTT
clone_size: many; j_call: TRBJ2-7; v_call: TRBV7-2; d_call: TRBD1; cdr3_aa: CASSSQGGASYEQYF; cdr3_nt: TGTGCCAGCAGCTCCCAAGGGGGCGCTTCCTACGAGCAGTACTTC
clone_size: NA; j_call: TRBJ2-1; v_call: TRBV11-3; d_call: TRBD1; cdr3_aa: CASSLGDSSYNEQFF; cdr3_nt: TGTGCCAGCAGCTTAGGGGACAGCTCCTACAATGAGCAGTTCTTC
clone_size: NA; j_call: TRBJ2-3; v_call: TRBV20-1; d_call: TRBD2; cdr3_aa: CSASGLAGGGTQYF; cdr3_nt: TGCAGTGCTAGCGGCCTAGCGGGAGGGGGTACGCAGTATTTT
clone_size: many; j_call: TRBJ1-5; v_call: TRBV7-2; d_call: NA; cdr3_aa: CASSFSLGLVWAQHF; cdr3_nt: TGTGCCAGCAGCTTTTCCCTGGGTTTGGTTTGGGCCCAGCATTTT
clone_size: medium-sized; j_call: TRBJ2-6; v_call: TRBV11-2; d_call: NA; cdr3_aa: CASSLTSGANVLTF; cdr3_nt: TGTGCCAGCAGCCTCACCTCTGGGGCCAACGTCCTGACTTTC
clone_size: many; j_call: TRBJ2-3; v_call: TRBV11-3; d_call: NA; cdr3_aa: CASSQHQQPNTQYF; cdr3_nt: TGTGCCAGCAGCCAGCACCAACAACCCAATACGCAGTATTTT
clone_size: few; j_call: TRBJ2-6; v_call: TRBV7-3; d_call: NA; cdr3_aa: CASSLPSGANVLTF; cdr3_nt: TGTGCCAGCAGCTTACCCTCTGGGGCCAACGTCCTGACTTTC
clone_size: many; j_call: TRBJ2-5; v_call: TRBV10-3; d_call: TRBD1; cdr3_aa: CAISEPGQGIQETQYF; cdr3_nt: TGTGCCATCAGTGAGCCGGGACAGGGTATCCAAGAGACCCAGTACTTC
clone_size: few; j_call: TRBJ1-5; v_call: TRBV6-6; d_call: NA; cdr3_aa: CASSQGYQPQHF; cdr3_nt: TGTGCCAGCAGCCAGGGGTATCAGCCCCAGCATTTT
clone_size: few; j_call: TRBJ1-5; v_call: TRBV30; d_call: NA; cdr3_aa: CAWSAAGASNQPQHF; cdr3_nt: TGTGCCTGGAGCGCAGCGGGTGCGAGCAATCAGCCCCAGCATTTT
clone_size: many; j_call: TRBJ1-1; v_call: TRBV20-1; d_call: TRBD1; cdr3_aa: CSAQQRQGSEAFF; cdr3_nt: TGCAGTGCCCAACAGAGACAGGGATCCGAAGCTTTCTTT
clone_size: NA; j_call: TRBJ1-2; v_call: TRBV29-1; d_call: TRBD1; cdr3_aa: CSVDRSYGYTF; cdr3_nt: TGCAGCGTGGACAGGTCGTATGGCTACACCTTC
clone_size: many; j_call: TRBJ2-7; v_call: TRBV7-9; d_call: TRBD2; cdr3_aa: CASSLGGGPGEQYF; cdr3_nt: TGTGCCAGCAGCTTAGGGGGAGGGCCGGGAGAGCAGTACTTC